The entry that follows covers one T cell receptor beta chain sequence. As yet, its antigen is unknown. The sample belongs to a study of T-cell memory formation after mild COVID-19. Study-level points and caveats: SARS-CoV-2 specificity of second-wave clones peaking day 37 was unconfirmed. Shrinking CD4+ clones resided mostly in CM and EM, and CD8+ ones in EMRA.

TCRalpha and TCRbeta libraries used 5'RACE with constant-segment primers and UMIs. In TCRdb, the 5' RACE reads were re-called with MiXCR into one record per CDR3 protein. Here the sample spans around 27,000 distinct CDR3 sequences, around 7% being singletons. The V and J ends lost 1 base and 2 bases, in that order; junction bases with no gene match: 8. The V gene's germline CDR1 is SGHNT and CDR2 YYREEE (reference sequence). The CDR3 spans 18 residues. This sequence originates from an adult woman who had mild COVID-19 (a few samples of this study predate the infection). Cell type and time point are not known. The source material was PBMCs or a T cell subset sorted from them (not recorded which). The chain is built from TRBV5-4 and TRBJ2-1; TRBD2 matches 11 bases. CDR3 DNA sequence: TGTGCCAGCAGCTTGTTGAGTAGCGGGGGGGATACCTACAATGAGCAGTTCTTC. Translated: CASSLLSSGGDTYNEQFF. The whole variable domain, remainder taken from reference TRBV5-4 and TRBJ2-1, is ETGVTQSPTHLIKTRGQQVTLRCSSQSGHNTVSWYQQALGQGPQFIFQYYREEENGRGNFPPRFSGLQFPNYSSELNVNALELDDSALYLCASSLLSSGGDTYNEQFFGPGTRLTVL.